Below are 2 T cell receptor beta chains sequenced from a single sample in a study of human T cells and chemical hapten exposure. Time point denoted: pre-sensitization, week 0. Documented treatment: therapeutic diphenylcyclopropenone sensitization with weekly scalp DPC. Total RNA extraction was carried out from unfractionated whole blood. TCRdb reprocessed the RACE reads with MiXCR, giving one entry per CDR3 protein. This sample carries 34,000 or so distinct CDR3 sequences, 10% of them seen once, and the ten largest clones take 27%. The specimen comprised whole blood, sampled in connection with sensitization to the hapten diphenylcyclopropenone (DPC). These receptors were collected from a man aged 45-60 years with alopecia areata. Some clones in this sample may be carry-over from other donors' samples.

This clonotype was seen a handful of times. This chain's CDR3 is CASSPLERETQYF. The CDR3 DNA is TGTGCCAGCTCACCATTGGAGAGAGAGACCCAGTACTTC. This rearrangement joins TRBV18 to TRBJ2-5; D remains unclear. The CDR3 spans 13 residues. V lost 2 bases to trimming and J lost 4 bases, with 8 bases between them. Germline CDR1 KGHSH, CDR2 LQKENI. Together with reference TRBV18 and TRBJ2-5, the CDR3 gives the full variable domain: NAGVMQNPRHLVRRRGQEARLRCSPMKGHSHVYWYRQLPEEGLKFMVYLQKENIIDESGMPKERFSAEFPKEGPSILRIQQVVRGDSAAYFCASSPLERETQYFGPGTRLLVL.

This clonotype occurred many times. The rearrangement links TRBV19 to TRBJ2-3, with TRBD2 as a possible D gene (7 bases). The CDR3 is 16 residues long. CDR1 and CDR2 (germline): LNHDA, SQIVND (reference sequence). The V gene lost 5 bases and the J gene lost 1 base, with 16 bases spanning the gap. The CDR3 protein is CASSPPGGAGTDTQYF. In DNA, the CDR3 is TGTGCCAGTAGTCCCCCTGGGGGGGCTGGCACAGATACGCAGTATTTT.